This T cell receptor (beta chain) was captured by sequencing in a study of early T cells in non-severe SARS-CoV-2 infection (dated by TCRdb to the early 2020s). Regarding the study in general: TCR sequencing used bulk RNA from unsorted whole blood, so alpha and beta chains could not be paired. On the study overall, not on this receptor specifically: VDJdb matching was skewed toward anti-spike CD8 responses and likely underestimated virus-specific expansions, missing private and CD4 specificities.

The library was built by means of 5' RACE. Reads for this sample came from a NextSeq 500. To correct for sequencing error and PCR bias, the TCR library protocol tagged individual cDNA molecules with unique molecular identifiers. TCR alpha and beta chains were both sequenced, and the abundances of alpha and beta sequences in each sample were closely correlated with each other. The authors' pipeline ran thus. Decombinator V4 was used to annotate the V gene, J gene and CDR3 of the TCR sequences. Expanded TCRs were defined as changing significantly between any two time points under a Poisson model with p below 0.0001. Abundances of TCRs were expressed as counts per million after normalisation to the total number of TCRs sequenced in each sample. TRAV1-2 paired with TRAJ12, TRAJ20 or TRAJ33 defined MAIT TCRs, while TRAV10 paired with TRAJ18 defined iNKT TCRs. VDJdb, accessed on 1 November 2021, was searched for TCRs annotated for CMV, EBV and SARS-CoV-2, and TCRs annotated for more than one antigen were excluded. Through fastp at Q25 and MiXCR, TCRdb rebuilt clones from the public reads, retaining in-frame beta chains. Every entry covers one CDR3 protein and lists the most common genes and DNA from its rows. The V and J calls here are based on TCRdb, not the publication. This sample lists 35,000 to 45,000 distinct CDR3 sequences; 6% to 8.5% were detected once. The ten largest clonotypes hold around 23% of the sample.

This clonotype has just a few counts. Its antigen is not yet known. Base qualities were left out, and no much larger clone turns up one base away. A case-control design nested within a healthcare worker cohort in London, UK, was used, with weekly nasopharyngeal swab PCR tests and blood sampling performed. Healthcare workers were recruited during the week of the UK lockdown, between 23 and 31 March 2020, and followed weekly for up to about 15 weeks. CDR1 and CDR2, looked up from the germline V gene (reference sequence), are SEHNR and FQNEAQ. V is reduced by 2 bases and J by 3 bases, leaving a spacing of 10 bases between them. The CDR3 runs 15 amino acids, cysteine and phenylalanine included. Only the CDR3 DNA stays, 45 bases, in frame from base 1.

The input for sequencing was whole blood, taken at baseline. This TCR came from an adult who was a healthcare worker with PCR-confirmed SARS-CoV-2 infection or an uninfected control (not recorded which). The chain is made from TRBV7-9 and TRBJ1-4, with the D gene too uncertain to name. The sequence in DNA is TGTGCCAGCAGCTTAAACACGGCGGCTAATGAAAAACTGTTTTTT. This is translated as CASSLNTAANEKLFF.